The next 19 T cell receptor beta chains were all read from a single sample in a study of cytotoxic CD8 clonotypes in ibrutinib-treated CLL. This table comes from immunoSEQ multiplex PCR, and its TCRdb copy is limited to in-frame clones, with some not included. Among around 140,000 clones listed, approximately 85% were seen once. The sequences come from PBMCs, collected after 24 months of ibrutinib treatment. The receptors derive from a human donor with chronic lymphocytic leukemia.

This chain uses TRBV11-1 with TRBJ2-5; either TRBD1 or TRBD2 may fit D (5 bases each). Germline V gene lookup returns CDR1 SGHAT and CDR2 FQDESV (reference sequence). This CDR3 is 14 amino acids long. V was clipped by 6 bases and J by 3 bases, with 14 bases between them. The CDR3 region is CASSYPGAKETQYF. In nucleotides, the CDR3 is TGTGCCAGCAGTTACCCCGGGGCCAAAGAGACCCAGTACTTC.

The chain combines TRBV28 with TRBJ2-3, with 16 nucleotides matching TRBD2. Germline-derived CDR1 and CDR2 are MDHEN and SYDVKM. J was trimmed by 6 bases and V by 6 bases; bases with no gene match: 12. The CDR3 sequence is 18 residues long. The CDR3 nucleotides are TGTGCCAGCAGCTCCGGGACTAGCGGGGGGGCTAAGTACGATACGCAGTATTTT. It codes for CASSSGTSGGAKYDTQYF.

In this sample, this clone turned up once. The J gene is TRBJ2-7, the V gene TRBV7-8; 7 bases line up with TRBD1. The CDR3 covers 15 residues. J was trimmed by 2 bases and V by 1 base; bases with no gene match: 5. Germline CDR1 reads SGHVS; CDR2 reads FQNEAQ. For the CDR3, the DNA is TGTGCCAGCAGCTTAGTCCAGACAGGGACCTACGAGCAGTACTTC. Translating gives CASSLVQTGTYEQYF.

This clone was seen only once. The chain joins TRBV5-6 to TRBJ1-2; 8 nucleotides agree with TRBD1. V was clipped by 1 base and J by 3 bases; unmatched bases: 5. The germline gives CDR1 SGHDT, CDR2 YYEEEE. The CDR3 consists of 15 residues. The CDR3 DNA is TGTGCCAGCAGCTTGTTGGCAGGGGGCGACTATGGCTACACCTTC. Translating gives CASSLLAGGDYGYTF.

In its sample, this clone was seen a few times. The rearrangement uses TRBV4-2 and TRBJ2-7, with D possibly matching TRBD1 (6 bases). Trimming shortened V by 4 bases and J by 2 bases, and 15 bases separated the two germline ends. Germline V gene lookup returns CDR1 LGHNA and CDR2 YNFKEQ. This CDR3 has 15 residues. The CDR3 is CASSPLGDKTYEQYF. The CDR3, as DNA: TGTGCCAGCAGCCCGCTGGGGGACAAGACCTACGAGCAGTACTTC.

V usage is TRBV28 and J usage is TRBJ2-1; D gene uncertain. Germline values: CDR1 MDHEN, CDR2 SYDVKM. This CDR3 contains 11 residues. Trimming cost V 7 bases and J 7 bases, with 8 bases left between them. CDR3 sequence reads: CASTLLNEQFF. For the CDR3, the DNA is TGTGCCAGCACCTTACTAAATGAGCAGTTCTTC.

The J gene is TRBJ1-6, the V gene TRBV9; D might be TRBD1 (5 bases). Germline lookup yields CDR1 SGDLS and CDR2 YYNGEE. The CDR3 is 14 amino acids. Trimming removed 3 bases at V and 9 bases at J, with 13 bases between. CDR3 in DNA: TGTGCCAGCAGCGCCTCGGACACCACTTCACCCCTCCACTTT. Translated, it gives CASSASDTTSPLHF. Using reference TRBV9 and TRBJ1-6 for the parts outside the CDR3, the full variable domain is DSGVTQTPKHLITATGQRVTLRCSPRSGDLSVYWYQQSLDQGLQFLIQYYNGEERAKGNILERFSAQQFPDLHSELNLSSLELGDSALYFCASSASDTTSPLHFGNGTRLTVT.

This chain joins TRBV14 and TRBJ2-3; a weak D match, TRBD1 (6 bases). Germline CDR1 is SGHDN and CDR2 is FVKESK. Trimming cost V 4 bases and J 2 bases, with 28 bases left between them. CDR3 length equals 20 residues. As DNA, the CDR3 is TGTGCCAGCAGCCCATTATTTACCGGGACACGTCCTCGGGCCACAGATACGCAGTATTTT. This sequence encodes CASSPLFTGTRPRATDTQYF.

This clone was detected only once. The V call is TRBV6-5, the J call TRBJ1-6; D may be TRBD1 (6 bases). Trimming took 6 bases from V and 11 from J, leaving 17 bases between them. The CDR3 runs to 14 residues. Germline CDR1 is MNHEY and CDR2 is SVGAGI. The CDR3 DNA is TGTGCCAGCAGCAACAGGGCAAAGAATCCACCCCTCCACTTT. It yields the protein CASSNRAKNPPLHF.

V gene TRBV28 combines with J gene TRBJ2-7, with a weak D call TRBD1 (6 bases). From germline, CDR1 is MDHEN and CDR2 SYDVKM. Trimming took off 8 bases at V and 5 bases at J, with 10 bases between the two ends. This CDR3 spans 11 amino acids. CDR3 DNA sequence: TGTGCCAGCCCCAAGGGGGACGAGCAGTACTTC. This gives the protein CASPKGDEQYF.

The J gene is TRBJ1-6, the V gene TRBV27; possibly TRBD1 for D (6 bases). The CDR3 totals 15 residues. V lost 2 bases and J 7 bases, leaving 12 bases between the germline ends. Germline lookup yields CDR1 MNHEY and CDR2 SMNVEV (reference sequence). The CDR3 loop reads CASSLLQGWNSPLHF. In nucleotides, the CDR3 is TGTGCCAGCAGTTTACTACAGGGCTGGAATTCACCCCTCCACTTT.

The CDR3 region has the DNA TGCTGGGGGGGGACAGGGTACGAGCAGTACTTC. Translation: CWGGTGYEQYF. The genes are TRBV29-1 and TRBJ2-7; 9 bases are shared with TRBD1. Per the germline V gene, CDR1 is SQVTM and CDR2 is ANQGSEA. This CDR3 contains 11 residues.

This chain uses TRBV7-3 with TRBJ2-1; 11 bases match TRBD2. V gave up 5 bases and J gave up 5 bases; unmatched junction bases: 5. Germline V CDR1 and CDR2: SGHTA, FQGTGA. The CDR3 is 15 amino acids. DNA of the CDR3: TGTGCCAGCAGCGAAACTAGCGGGAGTCACAATGAGCAGTTCTTC. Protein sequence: CASSETSGSHNEQFF.

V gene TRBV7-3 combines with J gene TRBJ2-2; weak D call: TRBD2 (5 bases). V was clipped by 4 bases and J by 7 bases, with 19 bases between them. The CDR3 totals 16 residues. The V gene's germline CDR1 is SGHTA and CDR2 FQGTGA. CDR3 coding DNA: TGTGCCAGCAGCTCCCAAAGACCCGCCGGGGTCGGGGAGCTGTTTTTT. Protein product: CASSSQRPAGVGELFF.

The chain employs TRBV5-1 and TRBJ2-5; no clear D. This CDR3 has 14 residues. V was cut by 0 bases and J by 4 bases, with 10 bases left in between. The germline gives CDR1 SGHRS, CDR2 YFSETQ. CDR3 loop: CASSLGINPETQYF. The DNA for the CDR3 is TGCGCCAGCAGCTTGGGCATTAACCCAGAGACCCAGTACTTC.

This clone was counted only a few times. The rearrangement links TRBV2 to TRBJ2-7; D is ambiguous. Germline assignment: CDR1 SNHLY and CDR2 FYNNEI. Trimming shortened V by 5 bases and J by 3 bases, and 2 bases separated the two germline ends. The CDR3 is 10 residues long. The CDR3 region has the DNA TGTGCCAGCAGTAACTACGAGCAGTACTTC. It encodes CASSNYEQYF.

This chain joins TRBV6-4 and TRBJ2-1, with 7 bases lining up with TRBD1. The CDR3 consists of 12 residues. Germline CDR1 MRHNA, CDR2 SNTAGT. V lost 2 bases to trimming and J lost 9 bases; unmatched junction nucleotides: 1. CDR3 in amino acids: CASSDRGREQFF. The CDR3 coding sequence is TGTGCCAGCAGTGACAGGGGGCGTGAGCAGTTCTTC.

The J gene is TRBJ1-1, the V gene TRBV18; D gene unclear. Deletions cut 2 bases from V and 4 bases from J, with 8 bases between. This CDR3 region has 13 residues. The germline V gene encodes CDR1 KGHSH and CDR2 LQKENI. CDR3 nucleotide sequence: TGTGCCAGCTCACCATCCCTCTCCACTGAAGCTTTCTTT. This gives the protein CASSPSLSTEAFF.

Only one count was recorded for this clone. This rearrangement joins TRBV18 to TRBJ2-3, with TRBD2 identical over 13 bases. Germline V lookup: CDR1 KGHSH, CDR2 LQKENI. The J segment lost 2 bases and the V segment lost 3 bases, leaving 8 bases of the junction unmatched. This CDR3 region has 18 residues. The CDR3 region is CASSPVETSGGFTDTQYF. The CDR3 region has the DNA TGTGCCAGCTCACCGGTGGAGACTAGCGGGGGGTTCACAGATACGCAGTATTTT.